This paragraph covers one T cell receptor (beta chain) sequence. Generated by immunoSEQ multiplex PCR, the TCRdb table keeps only in-frame clones and is missing some. The sample holds under 600,000 clones, approximately 97% seen once. The sample originates from a study of shared clonotypes between healthy human individuals. Germline V gene lookup returns CDR1 SGDLS and CDR2 YYNGEE. The trim removed 4 bases at V and 5 bases at J, leaving 6 bases unmatched. The CDR3 extends over 14 amino acids. The chain has TRBV9 and TRBJ2-1; TRBD2 aligns across 7 bases. The specimen was naive CD4+ T cells sorted from blood. Subset noted: CD45RA+ positively selected. The TCR sequence derives from a woman in her 30s in good health. CDR3: CASSLGRPNNEQFF. In DNA, the CDR3 is TGTGCCAGCAGCCTCGGGAGGCCGAACAATGAGCAGTTCTTC.